Many counts were recorded for the clone carrying this T cell receptor beta chain. Its antigen is unknown. The sample comes from a study of T cell repertoires in cytomegalovirus infection. On the study more broadly: Evidence of both CMV infection and a matching HLA type came from public TCR beta signatures. Overall study results and limits: CMV-specific TCR beta clonotypes restricted by HLA-C dominated the ex vivo response. The cumulative frequency of public TCR beta families distinguished individuals who carried CMV together with the relevant HLA.

MiXCR, applied by TCRdb to the reads, yields one record per CDR3 protein. This table holds hundreds of thousands of distinct CDR3 sequences, less than 25% found once. The ends were cut back, 0 bases at V and 7 bases at J, with 7 bases in the middle. The CDR3 spans 13 residues. Germline V gene lookup returns CDR1 MNHEY and CDR2 SVGAGI. The clonotype was recovered from a human donor in good health (CMV status not recorded). Some clones in this sample may be carry-over from other donors' samples. Sample: CD8+ T cells from PBMCs. The chain links TRBV6-5 to TRBJ1-5, with D possibly TRBD1 on 6 matching bases. The CDR3 DNA is TGTGCCAGCAGTTACTCCGGACAGCAGCCCCAGCATTTT. Residues: CASSYSGQQPQHF.